These 18 T cell receptor beta chains share one sample of origin, sequenced in a study of blood T cell repertoires in COVID-19. Using immunoSEQ multiplex PCR, the repertoire was profiled, and TCRdb retains in-frame clones only, with some absent. Of over 300,000 clones in the sample, about 90% were seen once. The sample consisted of peripheral blood. The receptor source for this set is a man aged 18 to 35 with active or convalescent COVID-19.

This clone was observed once. The genes are TRBV7-3 and TRBJ2-5; 9 bases are shared with TRBD2. V was clipped by 0 bases and J by 4 bases; unmatched bases: 3. Germline V gene data show CDR1 as SGHTA and CDR2 as FQGTGA. The CDR3 loop spans 15 amino acids. The CDR3: CASSLTREGLETQYF. In nucleotides, the CDR3 is TGTGCCAGCAGCTTAACGCGGGAGGGCCTAGAGACCCAGTACTTC.

The count of this clone is one. CDR3 in amino acids: CASSKWDGGLDATDTQYF. For the CDR3, the DNA is TGCGCCAGCAGCAAGTGGGACGGGGGACTAGATGCCACAGATACGCAGTATTTT. This chain connects TRBV4-1 to TRBJ2-3; 8 bases line up with TRBD2. V lost 5 bases to trimming and J lost 2 bases; unmatched junction nucleotides: 15. The germline V gene has CDR1 MGHRA and CDR2 YSYEKL. There are 18 residues in the CDR3.

This chain joins TRBV11-2 and TRBJ2-7; D is uncertain. This CDR3 has 12 residues. Per germline, CDR1 SGHAT and CDR2 FQNNGV. Trimming pared 1 base from V and 5 bases from J, leaving 6 bases between. In DNA form, the CDR3 reads TGTGCCAGCAGCTTAGTTATCCACGAGCAGTACTTC. This translates into CASSLVIHEQYF.

V and J are TRBV4-2 and TRBJ1-1; D might be TRBD1 (5 bases). Trimming shortened V by 2 bases and J by 5 bases, and 12 bases separated the two germline ends. Germline assignment: CDR1 LGHNA and CDR2 YNFKEQ. The CDR3 is 14 amino acids. The CDR3 DNA sequence: TGTGCCAGCAGCCAACAGACAGAATGGACTGAAGCTTTCTTT. Protein product: CASSQQTEWTEAFF.

The CDR3 DNA reads as TGCAGCGTTGAAGACCCGACTCTGGAAGCTTTCTTT. The encoded protein is CSVEDPTLEAFF. This chain connects TRBV29-1 to TRBJ1-1; D remains unclear. The CDR3 covers 12 residues. Per germline, CDR1 SQVTM and CDR2 ANQGSEA. V lost 0 bases, J lost 8 bases, and 10 bases lay in between.

This chain links TRBV28 with TRBJ1-4; TRBD1 might be the D (6 bases). Trimming pared 7 bases from V and 7 bases from J, leaving 16 bases between. The germline V gene encodes CDR1 MDHEN and CDR2 SYDVKM. This CDR3 has 14 residues. The CDR3 bases are TGTGCCAGCACCCGTGACAGGTATCTTGAAAAACTGTTTTTT. Translation: CASTRDRYLEKLFF.

The chain uses TRBV28 and TRBJ1-5, with D tentatively TRBD1 (5 bases). Looked up from germline, CDR1 is MDHEN and CDR2 is SYDVKM. With 7 bases removed from V and 3 bases from J, the gap between germline ends came to 22 bases. CDR3 length: 17 amino acids. The CDR3 protein is CASISLPGGGINQPQHF. The CDR3 DNA sequence: TGTGCCAGCATATCCCTCCCCGGGGGAGGTATCAATCAGCCCCAGCATTTT.

The V call is TRBV29-1, the J call TRBJ1-2; TRBD1 matches 8 bases. The CDR3 extends over 14 amino acids. After removal of 6 bases from V and 7 bases from J, the junction contained 13 bases not matched to a gene. Per the germline V gene, CDR1 is SQVTM and CDR2 is ANQGSEA. The chain's CDR3 is CSVIQGALNSGYTF. The CDR3 coding sequence is TGCAGCGTCATTCAGGGGGCGCTTAATTCTGGCTACACCTTC.

The V and J genes are TRBV6-5 and TRBJ1-1; TRBD1 matches 10 bases. With V trimmed by 7 bases and J by 7 bases, 9 bases remained unmatched. Looked up from germline, CDR1 is MNHEY and CDR2 is SVGAGI. CDR3 length equals 14 residues. The CDR3 loop is CASNRDRGLFEAFF. In DNA form, the CDR3 reads TGTGCCAGCAACAGGGACAGGGGACTTTTTGAAGCTTTCTTT.

V is TRBV4-1 and J is TRBJ1-1; no reliable D call. The CDR3 extends over 15 amino acids. Trimming stripped 0 bases from V and 5 bases from J, with 13 bases between. CDR1 and CDR2 from the germline V gene are MGHRA and YSYEKL. In DNA form, the CDR3 reads TGCGCCAGCAGCCAAGATGGTTCGGGAGGTACTGAAGCTTTCTTT. Protein product: CASSQDGSGGTEAFF.

The chain couples TRBV24-1 to TRBJ2-6; 8 bases are shared with TRBD1. CDR3 length: 17 residues. CDR1 and CDR2 (germline): KGHDR, SFDVKD. The J segment lost 2 bases and the V segment lost 4 bases, leaving 6 bases of the junction unmatched. This chain's CDR3 is CATSEGQGTPGANVLTF. The CDR3 DNA sequence: TGTGCCACCAGTGAAGGACAGGGAACCCCTGGGGCCAACGTCCTGACTTTC.

The chain couples TRBV20-1 to TRBJ2-1; 12 bases are shared with TRBD2. The V gene's germline CDR1 is DFQATT and CDR2 SNEGSKA (reference sequence). V gave up 3 bases and J gave up 9 bases; unmatched junction bases: 12. The CDR3 consists of 16 residues. CDR3 sequence: CSASATGRLAGVEQFF. The CDR3 DNA follows: TGCAGTGCTAGTGCCACTGGCCGACTAGCGGGAGTTGAGCAGTTCTTC.

This clone was observed a single time. The V and J genes are TRBV7-2 and TRBJ2-1; tentative D call: TRBD1 (7 bases). The CDR3 totals 13 residues. Germline V CDR1 and CDR2: SGHTA, FQGNSA. The germline V and J ends were trimmed by 0 bases and 10 bases, with 10 bases remaining between them. The CDR3 protein is CASSLAAGGEQFF. CDR3 bases: TGTGCCAGCAGCTTAGCAGCAGGGGGGGAGCAGTTCTTC. The full variable domain, in which reference TRBV7-2 and TRBJ2-1 provide the parts outside the CDR3, is GAGVSQSPSNKVTEKGKDVELRCDPISGHTALYWYRQSLGQGLEFLIYFQGNSAPDKSGLPSDRFSAERTGGSVSTLTIQRTQQEDSAVYLCASSLAAGGEQFFGPGTRLTVL.

CDR3 bases: TGTGCCAGCAGTTTAGGGACAGGGCCCTACGAGCAGTACTTC. It is translated as CASSLGTGPYEQYF. The V and J genes are TRBV28 and TRBJ2-7, with 9 nucleotides matching TRBD1. Germline trimming cut 2 bases from V and 2 bases from J; bases unmatched to any gene: 1. The CDR3 loop spans 14 amino acids. Germline-derived CDR1 and CDR2 are MDHEN and SYDVKM.

V and J are TRBV4-2 and TRBJ2-5, with TRBD1 identical over 7 bases. This CDR3 is built from 16 residues. Germline trimming cut 0 bases from V and 2 bases from J; bases unmatched to any gene: 6. The germline V gene encodes CDR1 LGHNA and CDR2 YNFKEQ. The CDR3: CASSQEGDSAQETQYF. For the CDR3, the DNA is TGTGCCAGCAGCCAAGAAGGGGACAGTGCACAAGAGACCCAGTACTTC.

By sample share, this clone is medium-sized. The chain recombines TRBV6-5 with TRBJ2-5; 13 bases line up with TRBD2. This CDR3 is 15 amino acids long. Trimming at V came to 0 bases and at J to 5 bases, leaving 0 bases not matched to a gene. The germline CDR1 and CDR2 sequences are MNHEY and SVGAGI. The CDR3 protein is CASSYSTSGGETQYF. DNA of the CDR3: TGTGCCAGCAGTTACTCGACTAGCGGGGGGGAGACCCAGTACTTC.

Written as DNA, the CDR3 is TGTGCCAGCCGGCGACAGGGAGAGACCCAGTACTTC. It yields the protein CASRRQGETQYF. The chain has TRBV6-5 and TRBJ2-5; 7 positions match TRBD1. CDR3 size: 12 residues. Germline V gene lookup returns CDR1 MNHEY and CDR2 SVGAGI. V lost 8 bases to trimming and J lost 4 bases; unmatched junction nucleotides: 4.

The V gene is TRBV27, the J gene TRBJ2-3; 11 bases map to TRBD2. The germline CDR1 and CDR2 sequences are MNHEY and SMNVEV (reference sequence). The trim removed 3 bases at V and 2 bases at J, leaving 4 bases unmatched. This CDR3 has 16 residues. This CDR3 is CASSFSSGRHTDTQYF. The CDR3 DNA follows: TGTGCCAGCAGTTTCTCTAGCGGGAGGCACACAGATACGCAGTATTTT.